This T cell receptor (beta chain) was obtained from a study of early T cells in non-severe SARS-CoV-2 infection. The overall study: Chains stayed unpaired after sequencing of bulk RNA from unsorted whole blood. Study-wide findings and caveats: VDJdb-based annotation leaned toward anti-spike CD8 responses and missed private and CD4 specificities.

cDNA molecules, individually, were tagged with unique molecular identifiers. TCRdb ran MiXCR on the 5' RACE reads and lists one entry per CDR3 protein. The sample has tens of thousands of distinct CDR3 sequences; around 10% are singletons. For this clonotype: The target antigen is unknown.

The CDR3 extends over 12 amino acids. Germline V gene lookup returns CDR1 DFQATT and CDR2 SNEGSKA (reference sequence). V shed 6 bases and J shed 1 base, with 9 bases lying between them. The sequenced sample was whole blood. The V call is TRBV20-1, the J call TRBJ2-5, with no clear D. The TCR originated in an adult who was a healthcare worker with PCR-confirmed SARS-CoV-2 infection or an uninfected control (not recorded which). The CDR3 DNA reads TGCAGTGCGGCCCTTGCCCAAGAGACCCAGTACTTC. Translation: CSAALAQETQYF.